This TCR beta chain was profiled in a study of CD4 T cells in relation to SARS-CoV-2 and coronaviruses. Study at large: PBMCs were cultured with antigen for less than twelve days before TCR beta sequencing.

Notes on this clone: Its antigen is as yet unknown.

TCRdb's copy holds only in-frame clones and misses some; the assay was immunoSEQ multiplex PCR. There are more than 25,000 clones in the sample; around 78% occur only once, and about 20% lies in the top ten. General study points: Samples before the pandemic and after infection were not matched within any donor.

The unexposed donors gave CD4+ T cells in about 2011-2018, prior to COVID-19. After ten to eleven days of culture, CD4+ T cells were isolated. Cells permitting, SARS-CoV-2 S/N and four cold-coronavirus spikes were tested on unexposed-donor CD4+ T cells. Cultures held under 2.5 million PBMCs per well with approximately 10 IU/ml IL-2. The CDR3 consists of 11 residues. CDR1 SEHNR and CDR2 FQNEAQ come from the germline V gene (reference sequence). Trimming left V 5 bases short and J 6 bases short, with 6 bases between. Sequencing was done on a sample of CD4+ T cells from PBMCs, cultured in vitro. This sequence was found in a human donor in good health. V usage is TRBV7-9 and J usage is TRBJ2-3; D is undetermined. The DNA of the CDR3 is TGTGCCAGCAGCGTGGGGGATACGCAGTATTTT. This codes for CASSVGDTQYF.